These 21 T cell receptor beta chains came from one sample sequenced in a study of blood T cells in healthy people across ages (dated by TCRdb to the mid-2010s). Library creation used 5' RACE. The sample was run on an Illumina HiSeq 2500. A second PCR of about 6 to 11 cycles was performed with a sample-barcoded 5' primer and a J-beta primer mix. The public reads were reprocessed in TCRdb via fastp at Q25 and MiXCR, keeping in-frame beta chains. CDR3 protein sequences are deduplicated, and each keeps its most common genes and DNA. This sample has hundreds of thousands of distinct CDR3 sequences in its table, and approximately 31% of those were observed once. The top ten constitute over 15% of the sample. The sequenced material came from blood. The origin of the receptors is an elderly woman in good health. Donor details come from another sample of the same person, matched by shared clones.

This clonotype has a count of ten or more. This chain links TRBV6-1 with TRBJ2-1; D gene ambiguous. This CDR3 spans 15 amino acids. In germline, CDR1 is MNHNS, CDR2 SASEGT. V was shortened by 6 bases and J by 1 base, with 13 bases between the two germline ends. Written as DNA, the CDR3 is TGTGCCAGCAGACTGGGAAGGCAGTCCTACAATGAGCAGTTCTTC. Translating gives CASRLGRQSYNEQFF.

The chain employs TRBV29-1 and TRBJ2-4, with TRBD2 matching over 9 bases. The end of the DNA fits TRBJ2-5 better, so the J call may be wrong. CDR3 length equals 14 residues. Germline CDR1 reads SQVTM; CDR2 reads ANQGSEA. The CDR3 is CSVDRREGRETQYF. The CDR3 nucleotides are TGCAGCGTTGATAGGCGGGAGGGCCGAGAGACCCAGTACTTC.

V and J are TRBV10-3 and TRBJ1-6; D might be TRBD1 (5 bases). Germline-derived CDR1 and CDR2 are ENHRY and SYGVKD. Deletions cut 6 bases from V and 7 bases from J, with 10 bases between. There are 13 residues in the CDR3. The DNA of the CDR3 is TGTGCCATCAGGCGGGGGGTAAATTCACCCCTCCACTTT. Encoded protein: CAIRRGVNSPLHF.

This clonotype was seen ten or more times. The chain couples TRBV6-5 to TRBJ2-7; 11 nucleotides line up with TRBD2. Germline loops: CDR1 MNHEY, CDR2 SVGAGI. The CDR3 spans 15 residues. V was clipped by 4 bases and J by 3 bases; unmatched bases: 5. DNA of the CDR3: TGTGCCAGCAGTTCGACTAGCGGGGTTTACTACGAGCAGTACTTC. Its protein product is CASSSTSGVYYEQYF.

The chain joins TRBV5-1 to TRBJ1-3, with 7 bases identical to TRBD1. The germline gives CDR1 SGHRS, CDR2 YFSETQ. V lost 1 base to trimming and J lost 0 bases; unmatched junction nucleotides: 4. This CDR3 contains 16 residues. The chain's CDR3 is CASSLSGDSSGNTIYF. The CDR3, as DNA: TGCGCCAGCAGCTTGTCAGGGGACAGCTCTGGAAACACCATATATTTT.

Many counts were recorded for this clonotype. The gene calls are TRBV25-1 and TRBJ2-6; D is unresolved. The CDR3 loop spans 15 amino acids. Trimming pared 0 bases from V and 0 bases from J, leaving 3 bases between. Germline assignment: CDR1 MGHDK and CDR2 SYGVNS. CDR3: CASSEYSSGANVLTF. Here the CDR3 DNA reads TGTGCCAGCAGTGAATATAGCTCTGGGGCCAACGTCCTGACTTTC. Full variable domain (missing parts from reference TRBV25-1 and TRBJ2-6): EADIYQTPRYLVIGTGKKITLECSQTMGHDKMYWYQQDPGMELHLIHYSYGVNSTEKGDLSSESTVSRIRTEHFPLTLESARPSHTSQYLCASSEYSSGANVLTFGAGSRLTVL.

This clonotype was seen repeatedly, ten times or more. The genes are TRBV7-3 and TRBJ2-1, with 9 bases aligning to TRBD1. Germline CDR1 SGHTA, CDR2 FQGTGA. The ends lost 7 bases at V and 1 base at J; junction bases unmatched: 5. The CDR3 is 15 residues long. The CDR3 sequence is CASKRDRESYNEQFF. CDR3 coding DNA: TGTGCCAGCAAAAGGGACAGGGAGTCCTACAATGAGCAGTTCTTC.

Remarks on this clonotype: Being one base from a much bigger clone, this may be a read error. The rearrangement uses TRBV3-1 and TRBJ2-7; D ambiguous. This CDR3 is 14 amino acids long. Germline CDR1 and CDR2: LGHDT and YNNKEL (reference sequence). DNA of the CDR3: TGTGCCGGCAGCCAAGTTCGGGCAGCCTACGAGCAGTACTTC. Translation: CAGSQVRAAYEQYF.

This clonotype was seen at least ten times. CDR3 region: CSVEIRGANPYEQYF. Written as DNA, the CDR3 is TGCAGCGTTGAAATTCGGGGGGCTAACCCCTACGAGCAGTACTTC. The chain combines TRBV29-1 with TRBJ2-7, with D possibly being TRBD2 (7 bases). Looked up from germline, CDR1 is SQVTM and CDR2 is ANQGSEA. Trimming took 2 bases from V and 2 from J, leaving 16 bases between them. The CDR3 is 15 amino acids.

This clonotype was observed many times. CDR3 DNA: TGTGCCAGCAGTCTTTCAATTCAAGAGACCCAGTACTTC. This gives the protein CASSLSIQETQYF. The chain joins TRBV6-6 to TRBJ2-5; D uncertain. The V and J ends lost 5 bases and 2 bases respectively, with 9 bases between them. This CDR3 has 13 residues. Germline lookup yields CDR1 MNHNY and CDR2 SVGAGI (reference sequence).

In this sample, this clonotype turned up many times. The chain has TRBV7-9 and TRBJ1-4; D is possibly TRBD1 (6 bases). CDR1 and CDR2 from the germline V gene are SEHNR and FQNEAQ (reference sequence). The CDR3 extends over 16 amino acids. With 2 bases removed from V and 7 bases from J, the gap between germline ends came to 17 bases. As DNA, the CDR3 is TGTGCCAGCAGCTTAAGGCACGGGGGCCTAGGTGAAAAACTGTTTTTT. It specifies CASSLRHGGLGEKLFF. Looking up the rest from reference TRBV7-9 and TRBJ1-4 gives the full variable domain: DTGVSQNPRHKITKRGQNVTFRCDPISEHNRLYWYRQTLGQGPEFLTYFQNEAQLEKSRLLSDRFSAERPKGSFSTLEIQRTEQGDSAMYLCASSLRHGGLGEKLFFGSGTQLSVL.

This rearrangement joins TRBV7-9 to TRBJ2-7; D might be TRBD1 or TRBD2, each matching 5 bases. V lost 5 bases and J lost 0, with 17 bases in between. Germline CDR1 reads SEHNR; CDR2 reads FQNEAQ (reference sequence). The CDR3 contains 16 residues. The CDR3 loop is CASSPHTGTGSYEQYF. The CDR3, as DNA: TGTGCCAGCAGCCCGCATACCGGGACGGGCTCCTACGAGCAGTACTTC.

The chain is built from TRBV30 and TRBJ2-3; unclear D gene. Germline CDR1 GTSNPN, CDR2 SVGIG (reference sequence). The V gene lost 0 bases and the J gene lost 4 bases, with 11 bases spanning the gap. There are 14 residues in the CDR3. The CDR3 protein is CAWSVNLGSDTQYF. Written as DNA, the CDR3 is TGTGCCTGGAGTGTCAACCTCGGGTCAGATACGCAGTATTTT.

The gene calls are TRBV7-2 and TRBJ2-5; 13 bases align to TRBD2. The V segment lost 1 base and the J segment 4 bases; nucleotides outside the gene matches: 9. The CDR3 totals 18 residues. Germline V gene sequence: CDR1 SGHTA, CDR2 FQGNSA. The DNA for the CDR3 is TGTGCCAGCAGCTTAGGGGTGACTAGCGGGAGGTTGGGAGAGACCCAGTACTTC. Translated, it gives CASSLGVTSGRLGETQYF.

This clonotype was seen many times. The chain joins TRBV6-2 or TRBV6-3 to TRBJ2-7; 8 nucleotides agree with TRBD1. Germline lookup yields CDR1 MNHEY and CDR2 SVGEGT. The CDR3 contains 13 residues. Germline trimming cut 6 bases from V and 5 bases from J; bases unmatched to any gene: 6. The CDR3 is CASRRQGADEQYF. The DNA for the CDR3 is TGTGCCAGCAGGCGTCAGGGGGCCGACGAGCAGTACTTC.

This clonotype has just a few counts. The V call is TRBV24-1, the J call TRBJ2-3, with TRBD2 identical over 7 bases. Unmatched junction bases numbered 9, after V lost 9 bases and J lost 1 base. This CDR3 has 15 amino acids. The germline CDR1 and CDR2 sequences are KGHDR and SFDVKD. The CDR3 DNA follows: TGTGCCACCGCTGCCTCGGGGGGAGGCACAGATACGCAGTATTTT. This translates into CATAASGGGTDTQYF.

The sample holds many counts of this clonotype. The chain couples TRBV11-2 to TRBJ2-7; 8 nucleotides agree with TRBD1. V gave up 1 base and J gave up 6 bases; unmatched junction bases: 5. Germline V gene data show CDR1 as SGHAT and CDR2 as FQNNGV. The CDR3 totals 14 residues. CDR3 in amino acids: CASSLVAGGFEQYF. CDR3 DNA: TGTGCCAGCAGCTTAGTAGCAGGGGGCTTCGAGCAGTACTTC.

In this sample, this clonotype turned up a few times. A much larger clone sits a single nucleotide away, making a read error possible. This chain uses TRBV29-1 with TRBJ2-1; D gene unclear. CDR3 length: 17 amino acids. Germline values: CDR1 SQVTM, CDR2 ANQGSEA. The V gene lost 1 base and the J gene lost 0 bases, with 16 bases spanning the gap. CDR3 bases: TGCAGCGTTGAAGTCTCGAAGAGGCACGCCTCCTACAATGAGCAGTTCTTC. Its translation is CSVEVSKRHASYNEQFF.

Ten or more counts support this clonotype. The genes are TRBV20-1 and TRBJ2-5; D is possibly TRBD2 (5 bases). This CDR3 spans 14 amino acids. Germline loops: CDR1 DFQATT, CDR2 SNEGSKA (reference sequence). The V end was cut by 2 bases, the J end by 4 bases, with 14 bases between. The CDR3 bases are TGCAGTGCTAGACAAGGAGGAACGGGAGAGACCCAGTACTTC. Translating it yields CSARQGGTGETQYF.

This clonotype was detected a few times. The chain has TRBV5-1 and TRBJ1-1, with 7 bases matching TRBD1. Germline V lookup: CDR1 SGHRS, CDR2 YFSETQ. Trimming cost V 4 bases and J 3 bases; bases outside gene matches: 6. CDR3 size: 14 residues. The CDR3 sequence: CASSTSGQDTEAFF. The CDR3, as DNA: TGCGCCAGCAGCACCTCTGGACAGGACACTGAAGCTTTCTTT.

As to this clonotype: Mismatch with germline at one junction end may stem from a read error. The gene calls are TRBV7-2 and TRBJ2-7; D gene ambiguous. This CDR3 region has 15 residues. CDR1 is SGHTA and CDR2 is FQGNSA in the germline V gene. CDR3 protein: CASSSSPASGCEQYF. CDR3 in DNA: TGTGCCAGTAGCTCGTCTCCAGCGTCTGGGTGCGAGCAGTACTTC.